The 32 T cell receptor beta chains given below trace back to one sample, sequenced in a study of cytomegalovirus exposure and HLA in healthy donors. This PCR relied on a set of 60 Vbeta primers and 13 Jbeta primers. Sequencing used immunoSEQ multiplex PCR; TCRdb keeps in-frame clones, though not all of them. The sample includes 150,000 to 200,000 clones, 80% of them seen just once. Sequenced: PBMCs. These receptors all come from a woman aged 45-59 years in good health and CMV-seronegative.

The table lists this clone with a few counts. This chain joins TRBV2 and TRBJ2-1; D possibly corresponds to TRBD1 (6 bases). The ends were cut back, 2 bases at V and 3 bases at J, with 11 bases in the middle. Germline V gene sequence: CDR1 SNHLY, CDR2 FYNNEI. The CDR3 extends over 15 amino acids. The CDR3 nucleotides are TGTGCCAGCAGTGAAAGGGGACAAAACTACAATGAGCAGTTCTTC. This gives the protein CASSERGQNYNEQFF.

Comment on this clone: Germline and junction disagree at one end, which may indicate a read error. This chain uses TRBV7-8 with TRBJ1-2, with a tentative D call TRBD1 (5 bases). Germline values: CDR1 SGHVS, CDR2 FQNEAQ. This CDR3 is 11 amino acids long. The CDR3 DNA is TGTGCCAGCAGTTTAGAGGGGGGCTACACCTTC. It specifies CASSLEGGYTF.

This clone occurred once. The CDR3 nucleotides are TGTGCCAGCAGTGACACAACGTACACCGGGGAGCTGTTTTTT. Translation gives CASSDTTYTGELFF. This sequence joins TRBV6-4 and TRBJ2-2; no clear D gene. Trimming took 2 bases from V and 3 from J, leaving 7 bases between them. CDR3 length: 14 residues. CDR1 MRHNA and CDR2 SNTAGT come from the germline V gene.

The chain uses TRBV19 and TRBJ1-1, with D possibly TRBD1 on 5 matching bases. This CDR3 is built from 14 residues. V lost 3 bases, J lost 4 bases, and 12 bases lay in between. The germline gives CDR1 LNHDA, CDR2 SQIVND (reference sequence). CDR3 sequence: CASSMNGGTTEAFF. In nucleotides, the CDR3 is TGTGCCAGTAGTATGAACGGGGGGACCACTGAAGCTTTCTTT.

V and J are TRBV7-9 and TRBJ1-5; 9 nucleotides align to TRBD1. CDR1 is SEHNR, CDR2 FQNEAQ, per germline (reference sequence). The V segment lost 5 bases and the J segment 3 bases; nucleotides outside the gene matches: 8. The CDR3 covers 16 residues. CDR3 nucleotides: TGTGCCAGCAGCGGGGCGGGACAGGGCTTCAATCAGCCCCAGCATTTT. As protein: CASSGAGQGFNQPQHF.

For the CDR3, the DNA is TGCGCCAGCAGTGCAAACAGGGGTTCCACTGAAGCTTTCTTT. It yields the protein CASSANRGSTEAFF. The genes are TRBV10-1 and TRBJ1-1; 7 positions match TRBD1. The length of the CDR3 is 14 residues. Trimming took 4 bases from V and 4 from J; bases not matched to a gene: 6. The germline V gene has CDR1 WNHNN and CDR2 SYGVQD (reference sequence).

The chain is built from TRBV5-1 and TRBJ2-1; 7 nucleotides agree with TRBD1. Germline V CDR1 and CDR2: SGHRS, YFSETQ. This CDR3 comprises 15 residues. J was trimmed by 3 bases and V by 4 bases; bases with no gene match: 7. The CDR3 protein is CASSADGQDYNEQFF. CDR3 DNA: TGCGCCAGCAGCGCGGATGGACAGGACTACAATGAGCAGTTCTTC.

The chain carries TRBV7-9 and TRBJ2-2; 7 bases agree with TRBD1. This CDR3 comprises 18 residues. Per germline, CDR1 SEHNR and CDR2 FQNEAQ (reference sequence). V gave up 3 bases and J gave up 2 bases; unmatched junction bases: 12. This CDR3 reads CASSFAPGQLLNTGELFF. The CDR3 nucleotides are TGTGCCAGCAGCTTTGCCCCGGGACAGCTATTAAACACCGGGGAGCTGTTTTTT.

This clone was seen a handful of times. This chain joins TRBV13 and TRBJ1-4; no firm D call. Trimming took off 2 bases at V and 7 bases at J, with 14 bases between the two ends. The germline gives CDR1 PRHDT, CDR2 FYEKMQ (reference sequence). This CDR3 comprises 15 residues. Written as DNA, the CDR3 is TGTGCCAGCAGCTTATTTTCAGGTCTGGGTGAAAAACTGTTTTTT. Its translation: CASSLFSGLGEKLFF.

The rearrangement links TRBV4-3 to TRBJ2-5, with D unresolved. The CDR3 covers 12 residues. Germline V gene sequence: CDR1 LGHNA, CDR2 YSLEER. V lost 0 bases and J lost 11, with 10 bases in between. DNA of the CDR3: TGCGCCAGCAGCCAAGATCGGGTCCAGCAGTACTTC. Its protein is CASSQDRVQQYF.

This clone was recorded only once. V gene TRBV9 combines with J gene TRBJ2-2; 8 bases are shared with TRBD2. Trimming took 3 bases from V and 5 from J; bases not matched to a gene: 15. CDR1 and CDR2 (germline): SGDLS, YYNGEE. The CDR3 totals 18 residues. CDR3: CASSAESGSADRTGELFF. The CDR3, as DNA: TGTGCCAGCAGCGCAGAGAGCGGGAGTGCAGATCGGACCGGGGAGCTGTTTTTT.

This chain uses TRBV6-1 with TRBJ1-1, with 10 bases that match TRBD1. V gave up 7 bases and J gave up 4 bases; unmatched junction bases: 3. The CDR3 runs to 13 residues. Germline CDR1 and CDR2: MNHNS and SASEGT. Here the CDR3 reads CASIRTGGTEAFF. CDR3 coding DNA: TGTGCCAGCATAAGGACAGGGGGCACTGAAGCTTTCTTT.

For this clone: A read error may account for a junction end that differs from germline. J is TRBJ2-1 and V is TRBV4-3; 10 positions match TRBD2. Germline assignment: CDR1 LGHNA and CDR2 YSLEER. This CDR3 region has 18 residues. CDR3 residues: CASSQSLAGGYGYNQQFF. CDR3 nucleotides: TGCGCCAGCAGCCAAAGTTTAGCGGGGGGATATGGATACAATCAGCAGTTCTTC.

The J gene is TRBJ1-2, the V gene TRBV14, with 7 bases lining up with TRBD1. This CDR3 contains 15 residues. The junction had 13 bases not matched to a gene; V was cut back by 4 bases and J by 8 bases. The germline V gene has CDR1 SGHDN and CDR2 FVKESK. The CDR3 nucleotides are TGTGCCAGCAGCCCTAATTCCCGGGACAGAGGCGGCTACACCTTC. As protein: CASSPNSRDRGGYTF. The full variable domain, in which reference TRBV14 and TRBJ1-2 provide the parts outside the CDR3, is EAGVTQFPSHSVIEKGQTVTLRCDPISGHDNLYWYRRVMGKEIKFLLHFVKESKQDESGMPNNRFLAERTGGTYSTLKVQPAELEDSGVYFCASSPNSRDRGGYTFGSGTRLTVV.

The chain links TRBV20-1 to TRBJ1-5; D uncertain. With 5 bases removed from V and 4 bases from J, the gap between germline ends came to 6 bases. This CDR3 comprises 11 residues. Germline loops: CDR1 DFQATT, CDR2 SNEGSKA (reference sequence). The CDR3 DNA sequence: TGCAGTGCTTCAGGAAATCAGCCCCAGCATTTT. As protein: CSASGNQPQHF.

The J gene is TRBJ1-4, the V gene TRBV11-2, with TRBD1 as a possible D gene (5 bases). Trimming removed 1 base at V and 5 bases at J, with 11 bases between. In germline, CDR1 is SGHAT, CDR2 FQNNGV. This CDR3 region has 15 residues. In DNA, the CDR3 is TGTGCCAGCAGCTTAGCTCAGGGTCGGAATGAAAAACTGTTTTTT. Amino acids: CASSLAQGRNEKLFF.

Here the CDR3 DNA reads TGTGCCAGCAGCTTCCTAGGAACTAGCGGGGGCGAGCAGTACTTC. Its protein product is CASSFLGTSGGEQYF. V gene TRBV7-9 combines with J gene TRBJ2-7; 11 bases fit TRBD2. The CDR3 is made up of 15 amino acids. Germline CDR1 reads SEHNR; CDR2 reads FQNEAQ (reference sequence). V lost 3 bases and J lost 6; bases outside the gene matches: 7.

As DNA, the CDR3 is TGTGCCAGCAGTTTACAACAGGTCACAGATACGCAGTATTTT. Its translation: CASSLQQVTDTQYF. The chain combines TRBV28 with TRBJ2-3; possible D gene TRBD1, 5 bases. CDR1 is MDHEN, CDR2 SYDVKM, per germline. The V end lost 2 bases, the J end lost 2 bases, and 8 bases lay between the germline ends. CDR3 size: 14 residues.

The J gene is TRBJ1-1, the V gene TRBV19; D might be TRBD1 (5 bases). The V gene's germline CDR1 is LNHDA and CDR2 SQIVND (reference sequence). V gave up 3 bases and J gave up 8 bases, with 16 bases separating them. This CDR3 comprises 14 residues. In nucleotides, the CDR3 is TGTGCCAGTAGTATTGAGGAGGGGTCGGGGGAAGCTTTCTTT. Its translation is CASSIEEGSGEAFF.

The genes are TRBV7-3 and TRBJ2-1; 11 nucleotides agree with TRBD2. This CDR3 has 15 amino acids. Germline V gene lookup returns CDR1 SGHTA and CDR2 FQGTGA. The ends lost 6 bases at V and 7 bases at J; junction bases unmatched: 8. This CDR3 is CASSYSGRAGNEQFF. The CDR3, as DNA: TGTGCCAGCAGTTATAGCGGGAGGGCCGGAAATGAGCAGTTCTTC.

The rearrangement uses TRBV7-2 and TRBJ1-3; the D is unclear. Germline lookup yields CDR1 SGHTA and CDR2 FQGNSA. The CDR3 totals 14 residues. Trimming cost V 2 bases and J 4 bases, with 9 bases left between them. CDR3 coding DNA: TGTGCCAGCAGCTTAATAACTTCAGGAAACACCATATATTTT. It translates to CASSLITSGNTIYF.

The DNA of the CDR3 is TGTGCCAGCAGTTACCCCCGACTAGCGGGAGGGTTCGAGCAGTACTTC. It translates to CASSYPRLAGGFEQYF. The genes are TRBV6-5 and TRBJ2-7, with 14 bases aligning to TRBD2. Germline V gives CDR1 MNHEY, CDR2 SVGAGI. CDR3 size: 16 residues. With V trimmed by 2 bases and J by 6 bases, 6 bases remained unmatched.

This chain links TRBV6-1 with TRBJ2-1, with 8 nucleotides matching TRBD1. Germline loops: CDR1 MNHNS, CDR2 SASEGT. The CDR3 is 14 amino acids. V gave up 4 bases and J gave up 2 bases; unmatched junction bases: 1. CDR3 in amino acids: CASSGQGTYNEQFF. CDR3 in DNA: TGTGCCAGCAGTGGACAGGGGACCTACAATGAGCAGTTCTTC.

The rearrangement uses TRBV30 and TRBJ1-4, with 11 bases fitting TRBD1. Per germline, CDR1 GTSNPN and CDR2 SVGIG (reference sequence). The CDR3 is made up of 18 amino acids. J lost 1 base, V lost 8 bases, and 15 bases had no gene match. Here the CDR3 reads CARMDRGRELLTNEKLFF. CDR3 in DNA: TGTGCCCGGATGGACAGGGGGCGCGAACTTTTAACTAATGAAAAACTGTTTTTT.

This clone showed up just once. The chain combines TRBV25-1 with TRBJ2-3, with 7 bases that match TRBD2. Unmatched junction bases numbered 8, after V lost 6 bases and J lost 8 bases. Germline CDR1 MGHDK, CDR2 SYGVNS. The CDR3 extends over 13 amino acids. The DNA for the CDR3 is TGTGCCAGCAGAGCTAGCGGCCGCGGTACGCAGTATTTT. It yields the protein CASRASGRGTQYF.

This clone was found once. V and J are TRBV28 and TRBJ2-7; D is uncertain. V was pared by 6 bases and J by 3 bases, with 15 bases between. CDR3 length: 14 residues. Germline lookup yields CDR1 MDHEN and CDR2 SYDVKM. CDR3 coding DNA: TGTGCCAGCAGCTACCTCCAACCAAACTACGAGCAGTACTTC. It encodes CASSYLQPNYEQYF.

The rearrangement links TRBV5-1 to TRBJ2-5, with 8 bases lining up with TRBD2. Germline V gene data show CDR1 as SGHRS and CDR2 as YFSETQ. The V gene end was trimmed by 2 bases and the J gene end by 5 bases; junction bases not matched to a gene: 5. This CDR3 spans 14 amino acids. The CDR3 is CASSFGGARETQYF. In nucleotides, the CDR3 is TGCGCCAGCAGCTTCGGGGGGGCGCGGGAGACCCAGTACTTC. Supplemented by reference TRBV5-1 and TRBJ2-5, the full variable domain reads KAGVTQTPRYLIKTRGQQVTLSCSPISGHRSVSWYQQTPGQGLQFLFEYFSETQRNKGNFPGRFSGRQFSNSRSEMNVSTLELGDSALYLCASSFGGARETQYFGPGTRLLVL.

The rearrangement links TRBV9 to TRBJ2-7; D ambiguous. CDR1 SGDLS and CDR2 YYNGEE come from the germline V gene. Trimming shortened V by 0 bases and J by 2 bases, and 6 bases separated the two germline ends. CDR3 length equals 13 residues. CDR3 bases: TGTGCCAGCAGCGTAGGCAGTACCTACGAGCAGTACTTC. This translates into CASSVGSTYEQYF.

The chain recombines TRBV7-9 with TRBJ1-2; 7 bases map to TRBD1. CDR3 length: 14 amino acids. In germline, CDR1 is SEHNR, CDR2 FQNEAQ (reference sequence). The V segment lost 3 bases and the J segment 5 bases; nucleotides outside the gene matches: 6. The CDR3 protein is CASSFAGTAYGYTF. The CDR3, as DNA: TGTGCCAGCAGCTTCGCCGGGACAGCGTATGGCTACACCTTC.

The chain employs TRBV4-1 and TRBJ2-1; 16 bases line up with TRBD2. Germline V CDR1 and CDR2: MGHRA, YSYEKL. The CDR3 is 19 residues long. J was trimmed by 3 bases and V by 1 base; bases with no gene match: 6. The CDR3: CASSQVGLAGGNHYNEQFF. As DNA, the CDR3 is TGCGCCAGCAGCCAAGTGGGACTAGCGGGAGGGAACCACTACAATGAGCAGTTCTTC.

The chain combines TRBV4-2 with TRBJ2-4; possibly TRBD1 for D (6 bases). CDR3 size: 17 residues. Trimming left V 1 base short and J 0 bases short, with 13 bases between. In germline, CDR1 is LGHNA, CDR2 YNFKEQ. The CDR3 DNA is TGTGCCAGCAGCCAAGGGCTAAGGACAGAAGCCAAAAACATTCAGTACTTC. Its translation: CASSQGLRTEAKNIQYF.

This clone has a handful of counts. The V call is TRBV6-1, the J call TRBJ2-1, with 7 bases identical to TRBD1. Per the germline V gene, CDR1 is MNHNS and CDR2 is SASEGT. The CDR3 is made up of 13 amino acids. V was pared by 5 bases and J by 5 bases, with 3 bases of the junction left unmatched. CDR3 protein: CASSRQGDNEQFF. For the CDR3, the DNA is TGTGCCAGCAGTAGACAGGGCGACAATGAGCAGTTCTTC.